The 24 T cell receptor beta chains given below trace back to one sample, sequenced in a study of cytomegalovirus exposure and HLA in healthy donors. A multiplex PCR was run with 60 Vbeta primers and 13 Jbeta primers. Here immunoSEQ multiplex PCR was the method, and the copy in TCRdb shows in-frame clones only, minus some. The sample includes 130,000 to 150,000 clones, around 75% of them seen just once. The specimen sequenced was PBMCs. These receptors were obtained from a man in his sixties in good health and CMV-seronegative.

V usage is TRBV9 and J usage is TRBJ1-1; D is undetermined. CDR3 length: 13 residues. The ends were cut back, 1 base at V and 3 bases at J, with 7 bases in the middle. Germline-derived CDR1 and CDR2 are SGDLS and YYNGEE. The CDR3 is CASSVRGDTEAFF. CDR3 DNA sequence: TGTGCCAGCAGCGTACGGGGTGACACTGAAGCTTTCTTT.

This chain connects TRBV19 to TRBJ2-2; weak D call: TRBD1 (6 bases). The germline gives CDR1 LNHDA, CDR2 SQIVND (reference sequence). V was pared by 4 bases and J by 7 bases, with 13 bases between. This CDR3 contains 14 residues. Here the CDR3 reads CASSTLSGVGELFF. The CDR3 coding sequence is TGTGCCAGTAGTACCCTTTCAGGGGTCGGGGAGCTGTTTTTT.

The CDR3 region has the DNA TGTGCCAGCAGAAACCCGACAGGGAGTGCGGACGAGCAGTACTTC. Amino acids: CASRNPTGSADEQYF. The chain has TRBV28 and TRBJ2-7, with TRBD1 matching 7 bases. Unmatched junction bases numbered 13, after V lost 6 bases and J lost 5 bases. From germline, CDR1 is MDHEN and CDR2 SYDVKM. There are 15 residues in the CDR3.

The chain combines TRBV30 with TRBJ2-7; 9 positions agree with TRBD1. Germline-derived CDR1 and CDR2 are GTSNPN and SVGIG (reference sequence). This CDR3 has 14 amino acids. The ends lost 2 bases at V and 5 bases at J; junction bases unmatched: 7. DNA of the CDR3: TGTGCCTGGAGTAGGGGACAGGGCATCCACGAGCAGTACTTC. Its translation is CAWSRGQGIHEQYF. The full variable domain, its missing parts supplied by reference TRBV30 and TRBJ2-7, is SQTIHQWPATLVQPVGSPLSLECTVEGTSNPNLYWYRQAAGRGLQLLFYSVGIGQISSEVPQNLSASRPQDRQFILSSKKLLLSDSGFYLCAWSRGQGIHEQYFGPGTRLTVT.

V usage is TRBV7-3 and J usage is TRBJ2-3, with D tentatively TRBD2 (5 bases). The CDR3 spans 15 residues. Germline CDR1 SGHTA, CDR2 FQGTGA. Deletions cut 5 bases from V and 0 bases from J, with 12 bases between. The CDR3 loop reads CASSLGVVSTDTQYF. In DNA, the CDR3 is TGTGCCAGCAGCCTCGGGGTAGTCAGCACAGATACGCAGTATTTT.

Note on this clone: The sample has other DNA sequences that encode this CDR3 too. This chain connects TRBV25-1 to TRBJ1-1; D possibly corresponds to TRBD1 (6 bases). Germline-derived CDR1 and CDR2 are MGHDK and SYGVNS. Between the trimmed V and J ends, which lost 6 bases and 2 bases, there was a span of 10 bases. The CDR3 length is 13 residues. CDR3 sequence reads: CASSLGGNTEAFF. DNA for the CDR3: TGTGCCAGCAGCCTAGGGGGAAACACTGAAGCTTTCTTT.

The chain recombines TRBV28 with TRBJ2-1; 8 bases fit TRBD2. The CDR3 is made up of 15 amino acids. Looked up from germline, CDR1 is MDHEN and CDR2 is SYDVKM. J was trimmed by 2 bases and V by 6 bases; bases with no gene match: 6. CDR3 in amino acids: CASSPSGSAYNEQFF. The DNA for the CDR3 is TGTGCCAGCAGCCCCAGCGGGAGCGCCTACAATGAGCAGTTCTTC.

This clone turned up a few times. The rearrangement joins TRBV6-6 to TRBJ2-2; TRBD1 agrees at 7 bases. The V and J ends lost 7 bases and 2 bases, in that order; junction bases with no gene match: 10. Germline V gene lookup returns CDR1 MNHNY and CDR2 SVGAGI (reference sequence). This CDR3 region has 16 residues. The CDR3 is CASNLLTGSNTGELFF. Written as DNA, the CDR3 is TGTGCCAGCAACTTATTGACAGGGTCAAACACCGGGGAGCTGTTTTTT.

This chain connects TRBV5-1 to TRBJ2-5, with TRBD1 identical over 7 bases. The V segment lost 3 bases and the J segment 5 bases; nucleotides outside the gene matches: 10. This CDR3 has 15 residues. Germline V gene lookup returns CDR1 SGHRS and CDR2 YFSETQ. The DNA of the CDR3 is TGCGCCAGCAGCTACGGACAGGAGTCGGGGGAGACCCAGTACTTC. Translating it yields CASSYGQESGETQYF.

The chain joins TRBV11-2 to TRBJ1-3, with D perhaps matching TRBD1 (6 bases). V lost 7 bases, J lost 0 bases, and 19 bases lay in between. In germline, CDR1 is SGHAT, CDR2 FQNNGV. CDR3 length: 17 amino acids. The CDR3 here is CASTSLAGAISGNTIYF. The CDR3 DNA sequence: TGTGCCAGCACCTCATTGGCGGGGGCAATCTCTGGAAACACCATATATTTT. Based on the CDR3 plus reference TRBV11-2 and TRBJ1-3, the full variable domain is EAGVAQSPRYKIIEKRQSVAFWCNPISGHATLYWYQQILGQGPKLLIQFQNNGVVDDSQLPKDRFSAERLKGVDSTLKIQPAKLEDSAVYLCASTSLAGAISGNTIYFGEGSWLTVV.

The V gene is TRBV11-3, the J gene TRBJ2-2; TRBD2 matches at 9 bases. Germline V gene lookup returns CDR1 SGHNT and CDR2 YENEEA. The CDR3 sequence is 16 residues long. With V trimmed by 3 bases and J by 1 base, 3 bases remained unmatched. This CDR3 is CASSFSGSGNTGELFF. Here the CDR3 DNA reads TGTGCCAGCAGCTTTAGCGGGAGTGGGAACACCGGGGAGCTGTTTTTT.

This chain uses TRBV5-4 with TRBJ2-2; TRBD1 might be the D (6 bases). The V end lost 2 bases, the J end lost 3 bases, and 14 bases lay between the germline ends. Germline lookup yields CDR1 SGHNT and CDR2 YYREEE (reference sequence). CDR3 size: 16 residues. The CDR3 is CASSFGGSGYTGELFF. CDR3 coding DNA: TGTGCCAGCAGCTTTGGGGGCTCAGGGTACACCGGGGAGCTGTTTTTT.

The rearrangement links TRBV28 to TRBJ2-7; 15 positions agree with TRBD2. CDR3 length equals 15 residues. Germline V gives CDR1 MDHEN, CDR2 SYDVKM. V was clipped by 5 bases and J by 3 bases; unmatched bases: 2. CDR3 nucleotides: TGTGCCAGCAGTCCGGGACTAGCGGGAGGCTACGAGCAGTACTTC. The encoded protein is CASSPGLAGGYEQYF.

The V gene is TRBV11-3, the J gene TRBJ2-5; a possible D gene is TRBD1 (6 bases). CDR3 size: 14 residues. V lost 5 bases to trimming and J lost 3 bases, with 13 bases between them. CDR1 is SGHNT and CDR2 is YENEEA in the germline V gene. Written as DNA, the CDR3 is TGTGCCAGCAGCCTAGCAGGGGCCGAAGAGACCCAGTACTTC. Translating gives CASSLAGAEETQYF.

Only a few counts were recorded for this clone. The CDR3 nucleotides read TGTGCCAGCAGCTTAGCTGGTAGGAGCGATGAGCAGTTCTTC. Its protein is CASSLAGRSDEQFF. The chain recombines TRBV7-2 with TRBJ2-1; D unclear. Germline V gene lookup returns CDR1 SGHTA and CDR2 FQGNSA. CDR3 length equals 14 residues. V lost 0 bases and J 8 bases, leaving 11 bases between the germline ends.

This clone showed up just a few times. The chain joins TRBV19 to TRBJ1-5; the D is unclear. The CDR3 loop spans 15 amino acids. The germline V gene encodes CDR1 LNHDA and CDR2 SQIVND (reference sequence). Trimming left V 1 base short and J 1 base short, with 8 bases between. The CDR3 here is CASSIGESSNQPQHF. The CDR3 DNA follows: TGTGCCAGTAGTATAGGAGAGTCCAGCAATCAGCCCCAGCATTTT. The full variable domain, its missing parts supplied by reference TRBV19 and TRBJ1-5, is DGGITQSPKYLFRKEGQNVTLSCEQNLNHDAMYWYRQDPGQGLRLIYYSQIVNDFQKGDIAEGYSVSREKKESFPLTVTSAQKNPTAFYLCASSIGESSNQPQHFGDGTRLSIL.

V is TRBV28 and J is TRBJ2-1; 9 nucleotides line up with TRBD1. V shed 3 bases and J 3 bases; nucleotides not matched to a gene: 6. The CDR3 contains 16 residues. The germline gives CDR1 MDHEN, CDR2 SYDVKM. CDR3 DNA sequence: TGTGCCAGCAGTTTTCTTCTGGGACAGGGCTACAATGAGCAGTTCTTC. It translates to CASSFLLGQGYNEQFF.

The J gene is TRBJ2-3, the V gene TRBV28; D is perhaps TRBD2 (6 bases). The V gene's germline CDR1 is MDHEN and CDR2 SYDVKM. Trimming shortened V by 5 bases and J by 0 bases, and 9 bases separated the two germline ends. CDR3 size: 14 residues. In DNA, the CDR3 is TGTGCCAGCAGTCCCAGCGGGAGCACAGATACGCAGTATTTT. Protein product: CASSPSGSTDTQYF.

The CDR3 sequence is CASSLDRSGPYEKLFF. CDR3 DNA sequence: TGCGCCAGCAGCTTGGATCGGTCAGGGCCGTACGAAAAACTGTTTTTT. V and J are TRBV5-1 and TRBJ1-4; a possible D gene is TRBD1 (5 bases). The CDR3 is made up of 16 amino acids. Between the trimmed V and J ends, which lost 0 bases and 8 bases, there was a span of 17 bases. In germline, CDR1 is SGHRS, CDR2 YFSETQ.

The V call is TRBV28, the J call TRBJ2-7; tentatively, D is TRBD2 (7 bases). Germline CDR1 reads MDHEN; CDR2 reads SYDVKM. Between the trimmed V and J ends, which lost 4 bases and 7 bases, there was a span of 20 bases. The CDR3 runs 15 residues. The CDR3 bases are TGTGCCAGCAGTTCCTCCCCCGGCAGGGGAGGGGAGCAGTACTTC. Its translation: CASSSSPGRGGEQYF.

This clone came up a few times. The rearrangement joins TRBV27 to TRBJ2-7; D might be TRBD1 (6 bases). This CDR3 contains 13 residues. Germline lookup yields CDR1 MNHEY and CDR2 SMNVEV (reference sequence). The ends were cut back, 4 bases at V and 2 bases at J, with 9 bases in the middle. CDR3 amino acids: CASSSDRPYEQYF. The CDR3, as DNA: TGTGCCAGCAGTTCTGACAGGCCCTACGAGCAGTACTTC.

The V call is TRBV11-2, the J call TRBJ1-1; D perhaps matches TRBD1 (6 bases). Trimming removed 6 bases from V and 0 bases from J, with 17 bases in between. In germline, CDR1 is SGHAT, CDR2 FQNNGV. CDR3 length: 16 amino acids. As DNA, the CDR3 is TGTGCCAGCAGATTAAGGGGGATCCCTATGAACACTGAAGCTTTCTTT. It codes for CASRLRGIPMNTEAFF.

V gene TRBV28 combines with J gene TRBJ1-6; D not certain. The germline CDR1 and CDR2 sequences are MDHEN and SYDVKM. The V end was cut by 3 bases, the J end by 6 bases, with 12 bases between. This CDR3 has 15 residues. The CDR3 loop reads CASSFPRVLNSPLHF. The CDR3 DNA sequence: TGTGCCAGCAGTTTCCCCCGGGTCCTTAATTCACCCCTCCACTTT.

Only a few counts were recorded for this clone. V and J are TRBV10-3 and TRBJ2-7, with D uncertain. Germline CDR1 ENHRY, CDR2 SYGVKD. V gave up 3 bases and J gave up 5 bases, with 14 bases separating them. CDR3 length: 14 amino acids. The CDR3: CAISDRSPVHEQYF. In DNA, the CDR3 is TGTGCCATCAGTGATCGGTCCCCGGTCCACGAGCAGTACTTC.